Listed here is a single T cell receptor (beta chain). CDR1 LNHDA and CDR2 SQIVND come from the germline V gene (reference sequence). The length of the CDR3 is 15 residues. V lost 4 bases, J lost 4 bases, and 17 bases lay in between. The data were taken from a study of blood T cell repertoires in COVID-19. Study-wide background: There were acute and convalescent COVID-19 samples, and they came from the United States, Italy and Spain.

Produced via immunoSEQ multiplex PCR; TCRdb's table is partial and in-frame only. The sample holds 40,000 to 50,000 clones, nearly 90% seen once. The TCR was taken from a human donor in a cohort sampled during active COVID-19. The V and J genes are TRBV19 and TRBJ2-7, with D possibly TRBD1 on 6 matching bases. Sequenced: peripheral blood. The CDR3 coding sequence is TGTGCCAGTAGTAAGGACAGCCCACCCTTTTACGAGCAGTACTTC. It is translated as CASSKDSPPFYEQYF.